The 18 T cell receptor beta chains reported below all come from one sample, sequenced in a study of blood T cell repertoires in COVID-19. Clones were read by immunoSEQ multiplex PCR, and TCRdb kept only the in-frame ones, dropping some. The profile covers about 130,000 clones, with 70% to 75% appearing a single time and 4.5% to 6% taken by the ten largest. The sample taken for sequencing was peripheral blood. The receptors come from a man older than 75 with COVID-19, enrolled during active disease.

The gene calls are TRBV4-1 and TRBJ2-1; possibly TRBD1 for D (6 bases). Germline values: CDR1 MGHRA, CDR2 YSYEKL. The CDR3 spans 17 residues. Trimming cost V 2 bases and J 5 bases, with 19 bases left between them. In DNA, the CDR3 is TGCGCCAGCAGCCAACCCCTCAGGACAGTGCTTCACAATGAGCAGTTCTTC. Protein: CASSQPLRTVLHNEQFF.

CDR3 in amino acids: CASSPDYENEQFF. As DNA, the CDR3 is TGTGCCAGCAGCCCGGACTATGAGAATGAGCAGTTCTTC. The gene calls are TRBV28 and TRBJ2-1; D possibly corresponds to TRBD2 (6 bases). Germline assignment: CDR1 MDHEN and CDR2 SYDVKM. The CDR3 consists of 13 residues. Trimming removed 6 bases at V and 7 bases at J, with 13 bases between.

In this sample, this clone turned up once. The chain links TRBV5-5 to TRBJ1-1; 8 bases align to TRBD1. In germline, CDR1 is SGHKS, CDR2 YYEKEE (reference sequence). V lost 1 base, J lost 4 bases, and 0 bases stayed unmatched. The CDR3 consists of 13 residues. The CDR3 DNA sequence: TGTGCCAGCAGCTTGCAGGGGGCCACTGAAGCTTTCTTT. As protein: CASSLQGATEAFF.

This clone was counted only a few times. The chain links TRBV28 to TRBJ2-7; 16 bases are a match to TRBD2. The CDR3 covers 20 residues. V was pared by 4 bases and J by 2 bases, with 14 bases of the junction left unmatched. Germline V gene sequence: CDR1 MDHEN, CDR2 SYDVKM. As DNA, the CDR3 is TGTGCCAGCAGTTCCTTGGGGGGACTAGCGGGAGGGGAGGTGCCCTACGAGCAGTACTTC. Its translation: CASSSLGGLAGGEVPYEQYF.

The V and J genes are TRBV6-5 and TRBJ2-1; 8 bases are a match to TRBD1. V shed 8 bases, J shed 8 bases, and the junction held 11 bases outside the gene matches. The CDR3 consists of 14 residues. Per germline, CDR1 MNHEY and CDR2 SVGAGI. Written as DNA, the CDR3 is TGTGCCAGCCGTTCGCAGGGGGCATCGCATGAGCAGTTCTTC. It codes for CASRSQGASHEQFF.

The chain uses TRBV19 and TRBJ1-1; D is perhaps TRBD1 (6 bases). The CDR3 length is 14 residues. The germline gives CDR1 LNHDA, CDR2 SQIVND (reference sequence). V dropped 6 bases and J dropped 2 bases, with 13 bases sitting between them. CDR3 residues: CASSPMGANTEAFF. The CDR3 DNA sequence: TGTGCCAGTAGCCCGATGGGGGCTAACACTGAAGCTTTCTTT.

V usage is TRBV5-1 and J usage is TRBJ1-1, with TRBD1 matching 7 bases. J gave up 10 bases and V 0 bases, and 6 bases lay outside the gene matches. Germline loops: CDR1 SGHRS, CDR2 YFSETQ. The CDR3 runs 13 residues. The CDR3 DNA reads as TGCGCCAGCAGCTTGGAACAGGGGCTAGGAGCTTTCTTT. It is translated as CASSLEQGLGAFF.

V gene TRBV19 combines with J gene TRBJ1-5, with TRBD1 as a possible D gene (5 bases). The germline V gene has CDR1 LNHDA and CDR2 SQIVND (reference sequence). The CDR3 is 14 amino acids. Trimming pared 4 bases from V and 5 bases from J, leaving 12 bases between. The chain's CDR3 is CASSTSTVYQPQHF. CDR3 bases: TGTGCCAGTAGTACTTCGACAGTTTATCAGCCCCAGCATTTT.

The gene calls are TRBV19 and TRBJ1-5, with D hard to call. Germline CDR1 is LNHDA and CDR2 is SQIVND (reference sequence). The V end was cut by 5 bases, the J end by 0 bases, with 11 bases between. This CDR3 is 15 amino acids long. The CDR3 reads CASSVGRGSNQPQHF. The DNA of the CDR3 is TGTGCCAGTAGTGTCGGGAGAGGTAGCAATCAGCCCCAGCATTTT.

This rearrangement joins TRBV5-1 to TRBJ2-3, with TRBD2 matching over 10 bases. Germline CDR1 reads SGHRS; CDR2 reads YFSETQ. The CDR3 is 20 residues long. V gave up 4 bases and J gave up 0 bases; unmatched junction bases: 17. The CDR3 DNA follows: TGCGCCAGCAGCCGCACTCCAGGGGGGACTAGCGCATCTAGCACAGATACGCAGTATTTT. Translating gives CASSRTPGGTSASSTDTQYF.

In DNA, the CDR3 is TGTGCCAGCAGCCTGGCGGGGGGTTTTATTGAAGCTTTCTTT. Protein product: CASSLAGGFIEAFF. The J gene is TRBJ1-1, the V gene TRBV7-2; the D gene is possibly TRBD1 (5 bases). The V gene's germline CDR1 is SGHTA and CDR2 FQGNSA. V shed 5 bases and J shed 7 bases, with 17 bases lying between them. The CDR3 is 14 residues long.

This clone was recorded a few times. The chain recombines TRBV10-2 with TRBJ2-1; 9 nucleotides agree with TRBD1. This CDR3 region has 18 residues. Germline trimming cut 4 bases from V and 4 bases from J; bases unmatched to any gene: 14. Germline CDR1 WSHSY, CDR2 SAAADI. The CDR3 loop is CASSGGTGRLAGYNEQFF. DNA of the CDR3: TGCGCCAGCAGTGGAGGGACAGGGCGCCTCGCAGGTTACAATGAGCAGTTCTTC.

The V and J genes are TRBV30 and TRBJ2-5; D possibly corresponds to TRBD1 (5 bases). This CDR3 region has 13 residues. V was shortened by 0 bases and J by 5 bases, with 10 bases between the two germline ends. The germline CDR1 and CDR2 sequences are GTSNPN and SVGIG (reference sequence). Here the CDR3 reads CAWSVQGVETQYF. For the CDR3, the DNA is TGTGCCTGGAGTGTCCAAGGGGTTGAGACCCAGTACTTC. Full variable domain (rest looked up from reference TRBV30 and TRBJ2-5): SQTIHQWPATLVQPVGSPLSLECTVEGTSNPNLYWYRQAAGRGLQLLFYSVGIGQISSEVPQNLSASRPQDRQFILSSKKLLLSDSGFYLCAWSVQGVETQYFGPGTRLLVL.

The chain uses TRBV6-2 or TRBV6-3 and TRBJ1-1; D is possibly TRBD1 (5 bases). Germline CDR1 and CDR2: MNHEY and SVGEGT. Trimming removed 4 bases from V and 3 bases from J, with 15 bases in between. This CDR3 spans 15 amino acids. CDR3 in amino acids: CASSSRGLGDTEAFF. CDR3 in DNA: TGTGCCAGCAGTTCACGGGGGTTGGGAGACACTGAAGCTTTCTTT.

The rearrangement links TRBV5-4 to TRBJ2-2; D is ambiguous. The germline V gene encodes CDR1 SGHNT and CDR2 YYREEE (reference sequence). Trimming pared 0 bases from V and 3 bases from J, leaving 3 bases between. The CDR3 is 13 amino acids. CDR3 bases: TGTGCCAGCAGCTTGGGCGACACCGGGGAGCTGTTTTTT. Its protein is CASSLGDTGELFF. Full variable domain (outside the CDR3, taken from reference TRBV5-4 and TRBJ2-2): ETGVTQSPTHLIKTRGQQVTLRCSSQSGHNTVSWYQQALGQGPQFIFQYYREEENGRGNFPPRFSGLQFPNYSSELNVNALELDDSALYLCASSLGDTGELFFGEGSRLTVL.

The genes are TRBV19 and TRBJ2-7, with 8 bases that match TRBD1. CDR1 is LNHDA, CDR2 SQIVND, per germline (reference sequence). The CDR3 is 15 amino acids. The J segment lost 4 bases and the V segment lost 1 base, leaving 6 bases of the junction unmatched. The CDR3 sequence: CASSIAPDRVYEQYF. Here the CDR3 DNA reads TGTGCCAGTAGTATAGCACCGGACAGGGTGTACGAGCAGTACTTC.

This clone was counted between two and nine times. CDR3 DNA: TGCGCCAGCAGTCCGACAACGGGAAACACCATATATTTT. This encodes CASSPTTGNTIYF. The V call is TRBV5-1, the J call TRBJ1-3; D is unresolved. The CDR3 has 13 amino acids. CDR1 SGHRS and CDR2 YFSETQ come from the germline V gene. V was pared by 5 bases and J by 4 bases, with 10 bases between. Full variable domain (outside the CDR3, taken from reference TRBV5-1 and TRBJ1-3): KAGVTQTPRYLIKTRGQQVTLSCSPISGHRSVSWYQQTPGQGLQFLFEYFSETQRNKGNFPGRFSGRQFSNSRSEMNVSTLELGDSALYLCASSPTTGNTIYFGEGSWLTVV.

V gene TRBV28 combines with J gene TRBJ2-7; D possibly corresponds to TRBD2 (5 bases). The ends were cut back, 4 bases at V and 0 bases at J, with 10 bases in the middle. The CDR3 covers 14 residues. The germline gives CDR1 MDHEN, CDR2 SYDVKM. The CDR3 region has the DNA TGTGCCAGCAGTTCCGGACTGATCTCCTACGAGCAGTACTTC. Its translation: CASSSGLISYEQYF.